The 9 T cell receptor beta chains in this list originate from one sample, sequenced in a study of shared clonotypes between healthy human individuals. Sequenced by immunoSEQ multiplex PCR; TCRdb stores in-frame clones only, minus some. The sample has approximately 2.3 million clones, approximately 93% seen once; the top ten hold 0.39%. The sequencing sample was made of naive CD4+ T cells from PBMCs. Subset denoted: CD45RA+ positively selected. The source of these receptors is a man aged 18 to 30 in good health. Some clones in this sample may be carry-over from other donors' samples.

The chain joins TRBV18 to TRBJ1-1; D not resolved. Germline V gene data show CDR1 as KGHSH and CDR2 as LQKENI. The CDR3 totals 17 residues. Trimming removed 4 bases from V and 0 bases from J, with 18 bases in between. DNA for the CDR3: TGTGCCAGCTCACTGGTGTTCGAGTGGTTCATGAACACTGAAGCTTTCTTT. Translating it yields CASSLVFEWFMNTEAFF.

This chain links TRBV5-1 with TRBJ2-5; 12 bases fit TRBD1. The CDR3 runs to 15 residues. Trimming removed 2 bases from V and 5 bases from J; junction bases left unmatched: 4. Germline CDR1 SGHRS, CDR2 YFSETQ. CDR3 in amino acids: CASSFGDRGPETQYF. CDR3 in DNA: TGCGCCAGCAGCTTTGGGGACAGGGGGCCGGAGACCCAGTACTTC.

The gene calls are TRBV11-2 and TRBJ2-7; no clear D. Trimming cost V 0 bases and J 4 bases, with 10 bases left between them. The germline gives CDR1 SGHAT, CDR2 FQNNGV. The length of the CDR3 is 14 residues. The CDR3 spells CASSLDPLLYEQYF. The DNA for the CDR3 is TGTGCCAGCAGCTTAGATCCCCTCCTTTACGAGCAGTACTTC. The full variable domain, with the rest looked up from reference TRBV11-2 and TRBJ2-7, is EAGVAQSPRYKIIEKRQSVAFWCNPISGHATLYWYQQILGQGPKLLIQFQNNGVVDDSQLPKDRFSAERLKGVDSTLKIQPAKLEDSAVYLCASSLDPLLYEQYFGPGTRLTVT.

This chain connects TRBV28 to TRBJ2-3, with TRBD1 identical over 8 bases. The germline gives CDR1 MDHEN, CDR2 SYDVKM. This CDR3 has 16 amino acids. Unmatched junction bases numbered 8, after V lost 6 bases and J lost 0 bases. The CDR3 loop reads CASSSYGQGSTDTQYF. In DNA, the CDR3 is TGTGCCAGCAGCTCCTACGGACAGGGTAGCACAGATACGCAGTATTTT. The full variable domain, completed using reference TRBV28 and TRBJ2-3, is DVKVTQSSRYLVKRTGEKVFLECVQDMDHENMFWYRQDPGLGLRLIYFSYDVKMKEKGDIPEGYSVSREKKERFSLILESASTNQTSMYLCASSSYGQGSTDTQYFGPGTRLTVL.

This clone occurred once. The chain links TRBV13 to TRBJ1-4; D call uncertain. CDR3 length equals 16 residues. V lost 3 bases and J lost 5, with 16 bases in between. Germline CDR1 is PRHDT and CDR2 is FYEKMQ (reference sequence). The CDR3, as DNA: TGTGCCAGCAGCTTCATGTTTCGGCAAACAAATGAAAAACTGTTTTTT. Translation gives CASSFMFRQTNEKLFF.

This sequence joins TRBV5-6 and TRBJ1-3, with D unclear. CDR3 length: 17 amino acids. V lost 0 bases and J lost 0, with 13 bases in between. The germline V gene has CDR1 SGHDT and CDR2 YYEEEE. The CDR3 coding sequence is TGTGCCAGCAGCTTGGTCCCGGGGTCGGGCTCTGGAAACACCATATATTTT. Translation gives CASSLVPGSGSGNTIYF. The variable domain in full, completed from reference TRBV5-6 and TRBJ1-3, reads DAGVTQSPTHLIKTRGQQVTLRCSPKSGHDTVSWYQQALGQGPQFIFQYYEEEERQRGNFPDRFSGHQFPNYSSELNVNALLLGDSALYLCASSLVPGSGSGNTIYFGEGSWLTVV.

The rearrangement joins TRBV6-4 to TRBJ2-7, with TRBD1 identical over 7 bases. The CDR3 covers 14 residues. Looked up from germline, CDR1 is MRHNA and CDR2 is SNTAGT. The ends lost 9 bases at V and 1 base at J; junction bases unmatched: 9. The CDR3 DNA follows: TGTGCCAGGTCCGAACAGGGGAAATCCTACGAGCAGTACTTC. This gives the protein CARSEQGKSYEQYF.

This CDR3 is CSAGGGGEIQYF. The CDR3 region has the DNA TGCAGCGCCGGTGGAGGGGGCGAGATTCAGTACTTC. The chain joins TRBV29-1 to TRBJ2-4; TRBD1 might be the D (7 bases). Germline loops: CDR1 SQVTM, CDR2 ANQGSEA. V was pared by 7 bases and J by 10 bases, with 17 bases between. The CDR3 has 12 residues.

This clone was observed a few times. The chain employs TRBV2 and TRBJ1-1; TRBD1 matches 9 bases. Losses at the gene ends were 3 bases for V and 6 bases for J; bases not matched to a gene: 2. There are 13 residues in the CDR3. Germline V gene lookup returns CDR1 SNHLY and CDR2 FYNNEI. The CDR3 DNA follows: TGTGCCAGCAGTGAGGACAGGGGAGCTGAAGCTTTCTTT. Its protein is CASSEDRGAEAFF. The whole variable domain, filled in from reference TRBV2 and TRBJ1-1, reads EPEVTQTPSHQVTQMGQEVILRCVPISNHLYFYWYRQILGQKVEFLVSFYNNEISEKSEIFDDQFSVERPDGSNFTLKIRSTKLEDSAMYFCASSEDRGAEAFFGQGTRLTVV.